This TCR beta chain is drawn from a study of blood T cell repertoires in COVID-19. Assay: immunoSEQ multiplex PCR; the TCRdb copy retains only in-frame clones and omits some. Seen here are 250,000 to 300,000 clones, about 90% observed once, and the top ten hold approximately 12%. This TCR was sampled from a woman in her twenties or thirties with COVID-19, enrolled during active disease. Sequencing used peripheral blood.

DNA of the CDR3: TGTGCCAGCAGTTATCAGGGTCCTGAAGCTTTCTTT. Translated, it gives CASSYQGPEAFF. The chain couples TRBV5-6 to TRBJ1-1; possible D gene TRBD1, 5 bases. The V gene lost 5 bases and the J gene lost 6 bases, with 11 bases spanning the gap. The germline gives CDR1 SGHDT, CDR2 YYEEEE. The CDR3 is 12 amino acids.